This T cell receptor (beta chain) was recorded in a study of regulatory T cells in long-lasting Graves disease. Study-level information: Prior antithyroid drug treatment in newly diagnosed Graves' patients lasted under 3 months.

This clonotype was seen many times. Time point reported: newly diagnosed GD, antithyroid drugs for less than 3 months. There was RNA extracted from PBMCs, and the TCR library was made from it. iRepertoire HTBI primers and Arm-PCR of CDR3 regions built TCR beta libraries. TCRdb processed the multiplex PCR reads anew with MiXCR; each CDR3 protein has one entry. Of around 250,000 distinct CDR3 sequences listed, around 18% are singletons. Germline V gene sequence: CDR1 SGHRS, CDR2 YFSETQ. The V gene lost 0 bases and the J gene lost 5 bases, with 12 bases spanning the gap. The CDR3 is 14 residues long. The same data also went into a second study, on T cells in Graves' hyperthyroidism and ophthalmopathy.

This specimen was peripheral blood mononuclear cells (PBMCs), taken at new diagnosis, from a patient treated with antithyroid drugs. This clonotype originated in a young woman with Graves disease. J is TRBJ2-7 and V is TRBV5-1, with D tentatively TRBD1 or TRBD2 (5 bases each). CDR3 protein: CASSLGVWGHEQYF. Written as DNA, the CDR3 is TGCGCCAGCAGCTTGGGGGTGTGGGGACACGAGCAGTACTTC.